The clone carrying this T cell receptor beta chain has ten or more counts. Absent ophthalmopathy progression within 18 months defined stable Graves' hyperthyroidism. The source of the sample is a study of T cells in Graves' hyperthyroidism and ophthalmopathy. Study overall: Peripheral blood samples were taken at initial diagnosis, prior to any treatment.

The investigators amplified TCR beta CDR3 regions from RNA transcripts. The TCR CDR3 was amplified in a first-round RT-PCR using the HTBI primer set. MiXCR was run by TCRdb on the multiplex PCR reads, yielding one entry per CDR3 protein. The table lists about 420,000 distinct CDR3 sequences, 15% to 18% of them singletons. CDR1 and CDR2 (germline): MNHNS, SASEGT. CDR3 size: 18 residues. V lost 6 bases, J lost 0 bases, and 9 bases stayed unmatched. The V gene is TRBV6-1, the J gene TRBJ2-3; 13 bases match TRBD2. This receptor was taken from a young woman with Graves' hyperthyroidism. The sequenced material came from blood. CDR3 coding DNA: TGTGCCAGCAGGCTAACTAGCGGGGGGGCAGCTAGCACAGATACGCAGTATTTT. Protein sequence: CASRLTSGGAASTDTQYF.